This T cell receptor beta chain originates from a study of response to subunit inactivated influenza vaccine. Regarding the study as a whole: Each seasonal flu vaccination may recruit only limited new T cells, authors suggested.

TCRdb re-called the RT-PCR reads through MiXCR, storing one row per CDR3 protein. The profile shows more than 600,000 distinct CDR3 sequences, about a fifth of them singletons. Remarks on this clonotype: The antigen is undetermined.

V gave up 5 bases and J gave up 0 bases, with 10 bases separating them. Germline lookup yields CDR1 SGHRS and CDR2 YFSETQ. The CDR3 length is 14 residues. The source material was PBMCs from blood, sampled more than 4 days after vaccination. V is TRBV5-1 and J is TRBJ2-3; D is possibly TRBD2 (6 bases). The TCR was taken from a man in his fifties who received an inactivated influenza vaccine. CDR3 DNA: TGCGCCAGCAGGGCGGGATATAGCACAGATACGCAGTATTTT. It encodes CASRAGYSTDTQYF.